These T cell receptor beta chains were read from a single sample in a study of blood T cell repertoires in COVID-19. Sequencing used immunoSEQ multiplex PCR; TCRdb keeps in-frame clones, though not all of them. Of almost 250,000 clones in the sample, 85% are singletons; the top ten hold approximately 9.1%. Sequences were obtained from PBMCs or T cells enriched from blood (not recorded which). The receptors here all came from a woman in her forties or fifties with acute COVID-19. Each CDR3 is given with its conserved first and last residue. The order of the fields is V gene, clone size, D gene, J gene, CDR3 length, CDR3 protein, CDR3 DNA. A D gene is named only where the DNA matches it firmly. Clone size appears in some rows only: once, few, many, or a class for an expanded clone.

v_call: TRBV6-5; clone_size: -; d_call: -; j_call: TRBJ2-7; cdr3_length: 14; cdr3_aa: CASSYSQDSTSQYF; cdr3_nt: TGTGCCAGCAGTTACTCGCAGGACTCTACGTCGCAGTACTTC
v_call: TRBV3-1/TRBV3-2; clone_size: -; d_call: TRBD1; j_call: TRBJ2-1; cdr3_length: 13; cdr3_aa: CASSFGQGDEQFF; cdr3_nt: TGTGCCAGCAGCTTCGGACAGGGCGATGAGCAGTTCTTC
v_call: TRBV6-5; clone_size: -; d_call: -; j_call: TRBJ1-1; cdr3_length: 12; cdr3_aa: CASRDNPTEAFF; cdr3_nt: TGTGCCAGCAGGGACAACCCCACTGAAGCTTTCTTT
v_call: TRBV5-1; clone_size: once; d_call: -; j_call: TRBJ1-2; cdr3_length: 15; cdr3_aa: CASSAGQTPNYGYTF; cdr3_nt: TGCGCCAGCAGCGCCGGACAGACTCCAAACTATGGCTACACCTTC
v_call: TRBV2; clone_size: -; d_call: -; j_call: TRBJ2-2; cdr3_length: 14; cdr3_aa: CASTPGHNTGELFF; cdr3_nt: TGTGCCAGCACCCCGGGACACAACACCGGGGAGCTGTTTTTT
v_call: TRBV2; clone_size: -; d_call: TRBD2; j_call: TRBJ2-7; cdr3_length: 13; cdr3_aa: CADAGTSGGEQYF; cdr3_nt: TGTGCCGATGCCGGGACTAGCGGGGGCGAGCAGTACTTC
v_call: TRBV4-1; clone_size: once; d_call: -; j_call: TRBJ2-7; cdr3_length: 14; cdr3_aa: CASSQGGGGYEQYF; cdr3_nt: TGCGCCAGCAGCCAAGGGGGAGGGGGTTACGAGCAGTACTTC
v_call: TRBV3-1/TRBV3-2; clone_size: -; d_call: TRBD1; j_call: TRBJ1-2; cdr3_length: 16; cdr3_aa: CASSQQPGQGIYGYTF; cdr3_nt: TGTGCCAGCAGCCAGCAACCGGGACAGGGGATCTATGGCTACACCTTC
v_call: TRBV13; clone_size: few; d_call: -; j_call: TRBJ1-6; cdr3_length: 12; cdr3_aa: CASSFIASPLHF; cdr3_nt: TGTGCCAGCAGCTTTATCGCGTCACCCCTCCACTTT
v_call: TRBV4-3; clone_size: few; d_call: -; j_call: TRBJ1-4; cdr3_length: 15; cdr3_aa: CASSRAWGPNEKLFF; cdr3_nt: TGCGCCAGCAGTCGAGCATGGGGGCCTAATGAAAAACTGTTTTTT
v_call: TRBV2; clone_size: -; d_call: -; j_call: TRBJ1-1; cdr3_length: 15; cdr3_aa: CASSDNRIMNTEAFF; cdr3_nt: TGTGCCAGCAGTGATAACAGGATCATGAACACTGAAGCTTTCTTT
v_call: TRBV7-2; clone_size: -; d_call: TRBD1; j_call: TRBJ1-5; cdr3_length: 17; cdr3_aa: CASSSGTGKIINQPQHF; cdr3_nt: TGTGCCAGCAGCTCCGGGACAGGGAAAATCATTAATCAGCCCCAGCATTTT
v_call: TRBV27; clone_size: -; d_call: TRBD2; j_call: TRBJ2-5; cdr3_length: 14; cdr3_aa: CASSSPGLAETQYF; cdr3_nt: TGTGCAAGCAGTTCGCCTGGACTAGCGGAGACCCAGTACTTC
v_call: TRBV15; clone_size: -; d_call: -; j_call: TRBJ1-1; cdr3_length: 15; cdr3_aa: CATSSSPVSNTEAFF; cdr3_nt: TGTGCCACCAGCAGTTCCCCGGTTTCGAACACTGAAGCTTTCTTT
v_call: TRBV12-5; clone_size: -; d_call: -; j_call: TRBJ1-2; cdr3_length: 14; cdr3_aa: CASGEPPTNYGYTF; cdr3_nt: TGTGCTAGTGGTGAGCCCCCTACTAACTATGGCTACACCTTC
v_call: TRBV18; clone_size: few; d_call: TRBD1; j_call: TRBJ2-7; cdr3_length: 13; cdr3_aa: CASEGQGTDEQYF; cdr3_nt: TGTGCCAGCGAGGGACAGGGTACGGACGAGCAGTACTTC
v_call: TRBV4-3; clone_size: once; d_call: -; j_call: TRBJ1-2; cdr3_length: 14; cdr3_aa: CASSSRQRHYGYTF; cdr3_nt: TGCGCCAGCAGCTCTCGACAGAGACACTATGGCTACACCTTC
v_call: TRBV9; clone_size: -; d_call: TRBD1; j_call: TRBJ2-7; cdr3_length: 18; cdr3_aa: CASSASRDRMGSPYEQYF; cdr3_nt: TGTGCCAGCAGCGCGTCCCGGGACAGGATGGGCAGCCCCTACGAGCAGTACTTC
v_call: TRBV9; clone_size: -; d_call: -; j_call: TRBJ1-2; cdr3_length: 15; cdr3_aa: CASSVDTGGPYGYTF; cdr3_nt: TGTGCCAGCAGCGTAGACACCGGAGGACCCTATGGCTACACCTTC
v_call: TRBV9; clone_size: -; d_call: -; j_call: TRBJ1-1; cdr3_length: 12; cdr3_aa: CASSQGNTEAFF; cdr3_nt: TGTGCCAGCAGCCAGGGGAACACTGAAGCTTTCTTT
v_call: TRBV19; clone_size: -; d_call: TRBD1; j_call: TRBJ1-1; cdr3_length: 16; cdr3_aa: CASITSKDRGLAEAFF; cdr3_nt: TGTGCCAGCATCACGTCCAAAGACAGGGGTCTTGCTGAAGCTTTCTTT
v_call: TRBV6-5; clone_size: -; d_call: TRBD2; j_call: TRBJ2-1; cdr3_length: 16; cdr3_aa: CASSSRLAGGANEQFF; cdr3_nt: TGTGCCAGCAGTTCCCGACTAGCGGGGGGGGCGAATGAGCAGTTCTTC
v_call: TRBV3-1/TRBV3-2; clone_size: -; d_call: TRBD1; j_call: TRBJ2-1; cdr3_length: 15; cdr3_aa: CASSQTGTGGSEQFF; cdr3_nt: TGTGCCAGCAGCCAAACCGGGACAGGGGGCAGCGAGCAGTTCTTC
v_call: TRBV27; clone_size: -; d_call: -; j_call: TRBJ1-2; cdr3_length: 14; cdr3_aa: CASSFRVPFYGYTF; cdr3_nt: TGTGCCAGCAGTTTCAGGGTCCCCTTCTATGGCTACACCTTC
v_call: TRBV7-9; clone_size: once; d_call: -; j_call: TRBJ2-2; cdr3_length: 14; cdr3_aa: CASSRQGGNGELFF; cdr3_nt: TGTGCCAGCAGCCGACAGGGAGGAAACGGGGAGCTGTTTTTT
v_call: TRBV19; clone_size: few; d_call: TRBD1; j_call: TRBJ1-2; cdr3_length: 15; cdr3_aa: CASSTTGTGFEGYTF; cdr3_nt: TGTGCCAGTAGTACGACCGGGACAGGGTTCGAGGGCTACACCTTC
v_call: TRBV5-4; clone_size: -; d_call: TRBD1; j_call: TRBJ1-2; cdr3_length: 15; cdr3_aa: CASSLNRGQGYGYTF; cdr3_nt: TGTGCCAGCAGCTTAAACAGGGGGCAGGGCTATGGCTACACCTTC
v_call: TRBV12-3/TRBV12-4; clone_size: -; d_call: -; j_call: TRBJ2-3; cdr3_length: 12; cdr3_aa: CASRVTGDTQYF; cdr3_nt: TGTGCCAGCAGAGTAACCGGGGATACGCAGTATTTT
v_call: TRBV4-1; clone_size: -; d_call: TRBD1; j_call: TRBJ1-1; cdr3_length: 14; cdr3_aa: CASSHRQGHTEAFF; cdr3_nt: TGCGCCAGCAGCCATAGACAGGGGCACACTGAAGCTTTCTTT
v_call: TRBV2; clone_size: -; d_call: -; j_call: TRBJ1-5; cdr3_length: 11; cdr3_aa: CASAGDQPQHF; cdr3_nt: TGTGCCAGTGCCGGGGATCAGCCCCAGCATTTT
v_call: TRBV10-3; clone_size: -; d_call: TRBD2; j_call: TRBJ2-3; cdr3_length: 14; cdr3_aa: CAIKGGGATDTQYF; cdr3_nt: TGTGCCATCAAAGGCGGGGGGGCAACAGATACGCAGTATTTT
v_call: TRBV24-1; clone_size: -; d_call: TRBD1; j_call: TRBJ1-2; cdr3_length: 14; cdr3_aa: CATSDGQGSYGYTF; cdr3_nt: TGTGCCACCAGTGACGGACAGGGAAGCTATGGCTACACCTTC
v_call: TRBV14; clone_size: -; d_call: -; j_call: TRBJ1-1; cdr3_length: 13; cdr3_aa: CASSDRRNTEAFF; cdr3_nt: TGTGCCAGCAGCGACAGAAGGAACACTGAAGCTTTCTTT
v_call: TRBV6-6; clone_size: once; d_call: TRBD1; j_call: TRBJ2-7; cdr3_length: 16; cdr3_aa: CASSYSVGQGADEQYF; cdr3_nt: TGTGCCAGCAGTTACTCAGTGGGGCAGGGGGCGGACGAGCAGTACTTC
v_call: TRBV10-3; clone_size: few; d_call: TRBD2; j_call: TRBJ2-7; cdr3_length: 13; cdr3_aa: CAISTSGGPEQYF; cdr3_nt: TGTGCCATCAGTACTAGCGGGGGGCCAGAGCAGTACTTC
v_call: TRBV6-4; clone_size: -; d_call: -; j_call: TRBJ2-2; cdr3_length: 15; cdr3_aa: CASSDSGHNTGELFF; cdr3_nt: TGTGCCAGCAGTGACTCGGGACACAACACCGGGGAGCTGTTTTTT
v_call: TRBV5-6; clone_size: -; d_call: TRBD1; j_call: TRBJ1-5; cdr3_length: 15; cdr3_aa: CASSLRQGSNQPQHF; cdr3_nt: TGTGCCAGCAGCTTGAGACAGGGAAGCAATCAGCCCCAGCATTTT
v_call: TRBV19; clone_size: -; d_call: TRBD2; j_call: TRBJ2-7; cdr3_length: 17; cdr3_aa: CASSIIRVAGGPNEQYF; cdr3_nt: TGTGCCAGTAGTATAATCCGTGTGGCGGGGGGGCCCAACGAGCAGTACTTC
v_call: TRBV5-1; clone_size: -; d_call: TRBD2; j_call: TRBJ2-3; cdr3_length: 16; cdr3_aa: CASSGLARTSTDTQYF; cdr3_nt: TGCGCCAGCTCGGGACTAGCGAGAACGAGCACAGATACGCAGTATTTT
v_call: TRBV5-6; clone_size: -; d_call: -; j_call: TRBJ1-5; cdr3_length: 14; cdr3_aa: CASSLGQGLQPQHF; cdr3_nt: TGTGCCAGCAGCTTAGGTCAGGGGTTGCAGCCCCAGCATTTT
v_call: TRBV5-4; clone_size: -; d_call: -; j_call: TRBJ1-2; cdr3_length: 14; cdr3_aa: CASSLLQGFGGYTF; cdr3_nt: TGTGCCAGCAGCTTGCTACAGGGTTTCGGTGGCTACACCTTC
v_call: TRBV4-3; clone_size: -; d_call: -; j_call: TRBJ2-3; cdr3_length: 13; cdr3_aa: CASSQSGADTQYF; cdr3_nt: TGCGCCAGCAGCCAGTCGGGGGCAGATACGCAGTATTTT
v_call: TRBV18; clone_size: -; d_call: -; j_call: TRBJ2-2; cdr3_length: 16; cdr3_aa: CASPLQGKALTGELFF; cdr3_nt: TGTGCCAGCCCCCTTCAGGGGAAAGCACTAACCGGGGAGCTGTTTTTT
v_call: TRBV29-1; clone_size: -; d_call: TRBD1; j_call: TRBJ1-1; cdr3_length: 13; cdr3_aa: CSVEKGARTEAFF; cdr3_nt: TGCAGCGTTGAGAAGGGGGCGAGGACTGAAGCTTTCTTT
v_call: TRBV5-1; clone_size: -; d_call: TRBD2; j_call: TRBJ2-1; cdr3_length: 15; cdr3_aa: CASSRGSSGGFEQFF; cdr3_nt: TGCGCCAGCAGCCGAGGCTCTAGCGGGGGATTTGAGCAGTTCTTC
v_call: TRBV3-1/TRBV3-2; clone_size: -; d_call: -; j_call: TRBJ1-5; cdr3_length: 16; cdr3_aa: CASSQGGRGSNQPQHF; cdr3_nt: TGTGCCAGCAGCCAAGGGGGCAGGGGTAGCAATCAGCCCCAGCATTTT
v_call: TRBV30; clone_size: -; d_call: -; j_call: TRBJ1-1; cdr3_length: 13; cdr3_aa: CAWSYRVNTEAFF; cdr3_nt: TGTGCCTGGAGTTACAGAGTGAACACTGAAGCTTTCTTT
v_call: TRBV5-4; clone_size: -; d_call: -; j_call: TRBJ2-2; cdr3_length: 16; cdr3_aa: CASSYRQVMNTGELFF; cdr3_nt: TGTGCCAGCAGCTATCGACAGGTGATGAACACCGGGGAGCTGTTTTTT
v_call: TRBV4-3; clone_size: -; d_call: -; j_call: TRBJ2-3; cdr3_length: 17; cdr3_aa: CASSRTAGESGTDTQYF; cdr3_nt: TGCGCCAGCAGCCGGACAGCAGGGGAATCGGGGACAGATACGCAGTATTTT
v_call: TRBV27; clone_size: few; d_call: TRBD1; j_call: TRBJ1-2; cdr3_length: 15; cdr3_aa: CASSLYDRGLDGYTF; cdr3_nt: TGTGCCAGCAGTTTATATGACAGGGGGCTCGATGGCTACACCTTC
v_call: TRBV7-8; clone_size: once; d_call: TRBD2; j_call: TRBJ2-3; cdr3_length: 15; cdr3_aa: CASSLIAGVGDTQYF; cdr3_nt: TGTGCCAGCAGCCTTATAGCGGGGGTGGGGGATACGCAGTATTTT